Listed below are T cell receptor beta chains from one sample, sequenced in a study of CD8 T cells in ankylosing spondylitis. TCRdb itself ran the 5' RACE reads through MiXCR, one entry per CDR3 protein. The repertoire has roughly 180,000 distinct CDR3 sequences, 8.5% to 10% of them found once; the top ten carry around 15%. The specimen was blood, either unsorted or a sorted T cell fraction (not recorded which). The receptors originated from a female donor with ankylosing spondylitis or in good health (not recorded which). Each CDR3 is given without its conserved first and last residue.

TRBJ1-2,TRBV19,ASSTGTINGYT
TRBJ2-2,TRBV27,ASGLKGRTGELF
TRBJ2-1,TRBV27,ASSMGGTNNEQF
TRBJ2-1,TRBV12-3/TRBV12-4,ASSYPGTSGGEQF
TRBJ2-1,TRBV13,ASSPQREGSYNEQF
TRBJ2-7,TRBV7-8,ASSPKGLAGFYEQY
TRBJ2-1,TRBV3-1,ASSQVGRLSNEQF
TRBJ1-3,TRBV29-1,SVEDRQGNTIY
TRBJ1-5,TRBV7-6,ASSFGDSNQPQH
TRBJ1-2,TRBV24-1,ATSSLEGYT